This TCR beta chain was identified during a study of tumor and adjacent non-tumor tissue in lung cancer. Background on the study: Patients were aged about 30 to 76, roughly 9 men and about 5 women, stage I to III. About 4.17 million productive TCRbeta reads were obtained per sample on average.

Comment on this clonotype: Its target is unknown. This may come from a read error, since a much larger clone is one base off.

Three rounds of nested PCR, following a modified ARM-PCR protocol, produced the TCRbeta library. TCRdb reprocessed the multiplex PCR reads with MiXCR, giving one entry per CDR3 protein. This sample yields some 120,000 distinct CDR3 sequences, of which approximately 66% are seen a single time; 9.5% to 15% belongs to the top ten. Trimming removed 7 bases from V and 1 base from J, with 16 bases in between. Germline V gives CDR1 DFQATT, CDR2 SNEGSKA (reference sequence). The length of the CDR3 is 14 residues. Study results and limitations: Normal lung showed higher cumulative top 100 clone frequency than tumor. Shorter survival was associated with higher TCR diversity in tumors.

No cell sorting was done before RNA was extracted from the tissue. This receptor was taken from a man aged 25 to 40 with non-small cell lung cancer. The specimen sequenced was lung tumor tissue. The J gene is TRBJ1-1, the V gene TRBV20-1, with D perhaps matching TRBD1 (5 bases). CDR3 protein: CSDSYLGGNTEAFF. CDR3 coding DNA: TGCAGTGATAGTTATCTCGGGGGGAACACTGAAGCTTTCTTT.